One sample yielded the 18 T cell receptor beta chains listed below, sequenced in a study of cytomegalovirus exposure and HLA in healthy donors. The PCR used 60 Vbeta and 13 Jbeta primers. Clones were sequenced by immunoSEQ multiplex PCR, and TCRdb holds only the in-frame ones, with some missing. The repertoire includes approximately 100,000 clones, 64% of them detected once, and roughly 3% sits in the top ten. The sample taken for sequencing was PBMCs. The source of these receptors is a man between 60 and 75 years old in good health and CMV-seronegative.

The V and J genes are TRBV19 and TRBJ2-3; 7 bases map to TRBD1. Germline loops: CDR1 LNHDA, CDR2 SQIVND (reference sequence). The CDR3 totals 14 residues. V shed 6 bases and J 2 bases; nucleotides not matched to a gene: 5. The CDR3 sequence: CASSGDSSTDTQYF. CDR3 nucleotides: TGTGCCAGTAGCGGGGACAGTTCCACAGATACGCAGTATTTT.

This rearrangement joins TRBV5-1 to TRBJ2-7; D might be TRBD1 (5 bases). The CDR3 spans 16 residues. In germline, CDR1 is SGHRS, CDR2 YFSETQ. The germline V and J ends were trimmed by 0 bases and 1 base, with 14 bases remaining between them. In nucleotides, the CDR3 is TGCGCCAGCAGCTTGGGTCCCAGGGCCTTATCCTACGAGCAGTACTTC. Translation: CASSLGPRALSYEQYF.

The chain combines TRBV7-8 with TRBJ2-1; D perhaps matches TRBD2 (5 bases). The CDR3 has 17 amino acids. The V and J ends lost 1 base and 7 bases respectively, with 20 bases between them. Germline CDR1 SGHVS, CDR2 FQNEAQ. CDR3 in DNA: TGTGCCAGCAGCTTAGGCTTTCTCGGGCCACGAGGGAATGAGCAGTTCTTC. As protein: CASSLGFLGPRGNEQFF.

In this sample, this clone turned up a few times. The J gene is TRBJ1-4, the V gene TRBV28, with D possibly matching TRBD1 (5 bases). Germline loops: CDR1 MDHEN, CDR2 SYDVKM. Trimming removed 5 bases at V and 10 bases at J, with 17 bases between. The CDR3 totals 14 residues. CDR3 nucleotides: TGTGCCAGCAGTCCCCTAGTGGGGGGAGGAAAACTGTTTTTT. This gives the protein CASSPLVGGGKLFF.

The CDR3 here is CASSPFTGTRRRNTQYF. DNA for the CDR3: TGTGCCAGCAGCCCATTTACCGGGACAAGAAGGAGGAATACGCAGTATTTT. The chain is built from TRBV2 and TRBJ2-3, with TRBD1 as a possible D gene (6 bases). The CDR3 has 17 residues. From germline, CDR1 is SNHLY and CDR2 FYNNEI. Trimming left V 6 bases short and J 7 bases short, with 26 bases between. The whole variable domain, filled in from reference TRBV2 and TRBJ2-3, reads EPEVTQTPSHQVTQMGQEVILRCVPISNHLYFYWYRQILGQKVEFLVSFYNNEISEKSEIFDDQFSVERPDGSNFTLKIRSTKLEDSAMYFCASSPFTGTRRRNTQYFGPGTRLTVL.

The V call is TRBV5-4, the J call TRBJ2-7, with 8 bases aligning to TRBD1. Germline CDR1 and CDR2: SGHNT and YYREEE (reference sequence). The trim removed 0 bases at V and 4 bases at J, leaving 9 bases unmatched. The CDR3 length is 16 residues. DNA of the CDR3: TGTGCCAGCAGCTTGGGGCAGGGGGCGACCGTATACGAGCAGTACTTC. Protein sequence: CASSLGQGATVYEQYF.

This sequence joins TRBV28 and TRBJ2-1, with 8 bases identical to TRBD1. The CDR3 sequence is 14 residues long. V trimming: 4 bases; J trimming: 15 bases; junction bases outside the gene matches: 14. The germline V gene encodes CDR1 MDHEN and CDR2 SYDVKM. The CDR3 spells CASSSHPDLQGGFF. In DNA form, the CDR3 reads TGTGCCAGCAGTTCACACCCCGATTTACAGGGGGGGTTCTTC.

This clone was recorded once. This rearrangement joins TRBV6-1 to TRBJ1-5; D gene uncertain. V lost 1 base and J lost 7, with 14 bases in between. From germline, CDR1 is MNHNS and CDR2 SASEGT. The CDR3 runs to 15 residues. CDR3 bases: TGTGCCAGCAGTGAAGTCGCACGAGGGTGGCAGCCCCAGCATTTT. This gives the protein CASSEVARGWQPQHF.

This clone was observed a few times. The sample has other DNA sequences that encode this CDR3 too. The chain combines TRBV19 with TRBJ1-4, with D perhaps matching TRBD1 (6 bases). The V end was cut by 0 bases, the J end by 8 bases, with 13 bases between. The CDR3 runs to 15 residues. Germline V lookup: CDR1 LNHDA, CDR2 SQIVND (reference sequence). The CDR3 sequence: CASSIEVRGNEKLFF. CDR3 bases: TGTGCCAGTAGTATAGAGGTCAGGGGTAACGAAAAACTGTTTTTT.

Only a few counts were recorded for this clone. V and J are TRBV25-1 and TRBJ2-5; 11 positions match TRBD2. The V gene's germline CDR1 is MGHDK and CDR2 SYGVNS. CDR3 size: 14 residues. J gave up 5 bases and V 6 bases, and 5 bases lay outside the gene matches. CDR3 DNA: TGTGCCAGCAGCTTAGCGGGGGGGCTTGAGACCCAGTACTTC. Its protein is CASSLAGGLETQYF.

The chain uses TRBV5-6 and TRBJ2-5; perhaps TRBD1 as D (6 bases). The CDR3 spans 16 residues. V was shortened by 1 base and J by 5 bases, with 18 bases between the two germline ends. CDR1 is SGHDT, CDR2 YYEEEE, per germline. The CDR3 DNA follows: TGTGCCAGCAGCTTGTCTAGCCAGGGGTCTCCGGAGACCCAGTACTTC. Its protein is CASSLSSQGSPETQYF. Variable domain in full (rest from reference TRBV5-6 and TRBJ2-5): DAGVTQSPTHLIKTRGQQVTLRCSPKSGHDTVSWYQQALGQGPQFIFQYYEEEERQRGNFPDRFSGHQFPNYSSELNVNALLLGDSALYLCASSLSSQGSPETQYFGPGTRLLVL.

V gene TRBV19 combines with J gene TRBJ2-5, with 14 bases aligning to TRBD2. With 3 bases clipped from V and 5 bases from J, the junction kept 5 bases outside the gene matches. Germline V gene sequence: CDR1 LNHDA, CDR2 SQIVND (reference sequence). This CDR3 has 16 amino acids. The CDR3 region has the DNA TGTGCCAGTAGTATGGGGACTAGCGGGAGTTGGGAGACCCAGTACTTC. This sequence encodes CASSMGTSGSWETQYF.

This clone was observed a single time. The genes are TRBV5-1 and TRBJ2-1; TRBD2 matches 10 bases. Germline trimming cut 4 bases from V and 9 bases from J; bases unmatched to any gene: 10. The CDR3 covers 15 residues. CDR1 is SGHRS and CDR2 is YFSETQ in the germline V gene. CDR3 sequence reads: CASSPNSGLAAEQFF. The CDR3, as DNA: TGCGCCAGCAGCCCCAATTCAGGACTAGCGGCTGAGCAGTTCTTC.

The V and J genes are TRBV28 and TRBJ2-7; maybe TRBD1 (6 bases). The CDR3 spans 15 residues. Germline loops: CDR1 MDHEN, CDR2 SYDVKM. V lost 6 bases to trimming and J lost 5 bases, with 20 bases between them. Written as DNA, the CDR3 is TGTGCCAGCAGAACCGGGACATTCGATCAGGACGAGCAGTACTTC. It codes for CASRTGTFDQDEQYF.

This clone was recorded a few times. This chain joins TRBV5-1 and TRBJ2-1, with TRBD2 matching over 10 bases. The CDR3 is 16 amino acids. Germline values: CDR1 SGHRS, CDR2 YFSETQ. The trim removed 3 bases at V and 5 bases at J, leaving 8 bases unmatched. The CDR3 is CASSSISGRPNNEQFF. The CDR3 DNA follows: TGCGCCAGCAGCTCCATTAGCGGGAGGCCAAACAATGAGCAGTTCTTC.

V usage is TRBV7-6 and J usage is TRBJ2-3; D possibly corresponds to TRBD2 (6 bases). The CDR3 sequence is 13 residues long. V lost 3 bases and J 6 bases, leaving 10 bases between the germline ends. Per the germline V gene, CDR1 is SGHVS and CDR2 is FNYEAQ. CDR3 nucleotides: TGTGCCAGCAGCTTCACGGGAGAGGATACGCAGTATTTT. Translated, it gives CASSFTGEDTQYF.

J is TRBJ2-1 and V is TRBV5-1; TRBD1 aligns across 8 bases. From germline, CDR1 is SGHRS and CDR2 YFSETQ. V lost 2 bases to trimming and J lost 8 bases; unmatched junction nucleotides: 9. CDR3 length: 15 amino acids. In DNA, the CDR3 is TGCGCCAGCAGCTTATTCCCGACAGGGGACGATGAGCAGTTCTTC. Protein product: CASSLFPTGDDEQFF. The variable domain in full, with the rest retrieved from reference TRBV5-1 and TRBJ2-1, is KAGVTQTPRYLIKTRGQQVTLSCSPISGHRSVSWYQQTPGQGLQFLFEYFSETQRNKGNFPGRFSGRQFSNSRSEMNVSTLELGDSALYLCASSLFPTGDDEQFFGPGTRLTVL.

This rearrangement joins TRBV9 to TRBJ2-7; 7 bases are a match to TRBD2. CDR3 length: 14 amino acids. The V gene's germline CDR1 is SGDLS and CDR2 YYNGEE. The trim removed 2 bases at V and 0 bases at J, leaving 2 bases unmatched. The CDR3 loop is CASSVGTTSYEQYF. The CDR3 region has the DNA TGTGCCAGCAGCGTCGGGACTACCTCCTACGAGCAGTACTTC.